These 31 T cell receptor beta chains originate from one sample sequenced in a study of blood T cell repertoires in COVID-19. The data were produced by immunoSEQ multiplex PCR, yet TCRdb's version contains in-frame clones alone and is incomplete. The sample includes about 190,000 clones, about 88% of them seen just once. Material for sequencing was peripheral blood. The receptors shown here come from a middle-aged woman who had recovered from COVID-19.

J is TRBJ1-2 and V is TRBV30; weak D call: TRBD1 (6 bases). Germline CDR1 reads GTSNPN; CDR2 reads SVGIG (reference sequence). V was shortened by 7 bases and J by 0 bases, with 12 bases between the two germline ends. CDR3 length equals 13 residues. The CDR3 nucleotides are TGTGCCTCGAGGGGGGGGTCTAACTATGGCTACACCTTC. This translates into CASRGGSNYGYTF.

The chain couples TRBV21-1 to TRBJ1-2; the table gives TRBD1 as D, unverified against the DNA. TRBV21-1 is assigned pseudogene status. The CDR3 length is 15 residues. CDR3 coding DNA: TGTGCCAGCAGCAACCCCGGGCAGGGGGCGCAAGGCTACACCTTC. It codes for CASSNPGQGAQGYTF.

The CDR3 DNA sequence: TGTGCCATCAGTGCGGGAGGGGATCTAAATGAGCAGTTCTTC. This translates into CAISAGGDLNEQFF. The chain joins TRBV10-3 to TRBJ2-1; TRBD2 agrees at 8 bases. Germline-derived CDR1 and CDR2 are ENHRY and SYGVKD. This CDR3 has 14 residues. The junction had 6 bases not matched to a gene; V was cut back by 4 bases and J by 7 bases.

The V gene is TRBV13, the J gene TRBJ2-3, with D perhaps matching TRBD2 (5 bases). Germline V gene sequence: CDR1 PRHDT, CDR2 FYEKMQ (reference sequence). V was shortened by 5 bases and J by 0 bases, with 12 bases between the two germline ends. The CDR3 length is 15 residues. For the CDR3, the DNA is TGTGCCAGCAGCCCCGGACTGGTTAGCACAGATACGCAGTATTTT. It specifies CASSPGLVSTDTQYF.

This clone has only one observation. CDR3 in amino acids: CASSYILAGETQYF. DNA for the CDR3: TGTGCCAGCAGTTACATCCTAGCGGGAGAGACCCAGTACTTC. This sequence joins TRBV6-2 or TRBV6-3 and TRBJ2-5; 8 positions agree with TRBD2. This CDR3 is 14 amino acids long. V trimming: 2 bases; J trimming: 4 bases; junction bases outside the gene matches: 3. Germline V gene lookup returns CDR1 MNHEY and CDR2 SVGEGT.

This clone occurred once. V usage is TRBV5-1 and J usage is TRBJ1-2; D unclear. The ends were cut back, 4 bases at V and 5 bases at J, with 15 bases in the middle. In germline, CDR1 is SGHRS, CDR2 YFSETQ. The CDR3 length is 14 residues. The CDR3 DNA reads as TGCGCCAGCAGCCCCCTCCCCGTCGGGTATGGCTACACCTTC. Residues: CASSPLPVGYGYTF.

This rearrangement joins TRBV15 to TRBJ2-7, with a possible D match to TRBD1 (6 bases). With 0 bases removed from V and 3 bases from J, the gap between germline ends came to 18 bases. The CDR3 runs to 17 residues. The germline gives CDR1 LNHNV, CDR2 YYDKDF (reference sequence). DNA for the CDR3: TGTGCCACCAGCAGAGACCGAGGGGACACGGTCCACTACGAGCAGTACTTC. Translating it yields CATSRDRGDTVHYEQYF.

This rearrangement joins TRBV19 to TRBJ2-2, with D maybe TRBD1 (5 bases). The CDR3 runs 13 residues. Trimming pared 4 bases from V and 4 bases from J, leaving 7 bases between. Germline CDR1 reads LNHDA; CDR2 reads SQIVND (reference sequence). The CDR3 DNA sequence: TGTGCCAGTAGTAGCAGGGTCACCGGGGAGCTGTTTTTT. Amino acids: CASSSRVTGELFF.

This clone has just a few counts. The chain has TRBV29-1 and TRBJ1-5; D uncertain. The CDR3 has 13 residues. V was cut by 6 bases and J by 0 bases, with 9 bases left in between. CDR1 and CDR2 from the germline V gene are SQVTM and ANQGSEA. Here the CDR3 reads CSVALNSNQPQHF. The CDR3 DNA follows: TGCAGCGTCGCGCTCAATAGCAATCAGCCCCAGCATTTT.

The chain recombines TRBV2 with TRBJ2-3; the D is unclear. Germline CDR1 reads SNHLY; CDR2 reads FYNNEI. The CDR3 consists of 15 residues. Between the trimmed V and J ends, which lost 3 bases and 0 bases, there was a span of 10 bases. The CDR3 bases are TGTGCCAGCAGTGACTGGAGCGCAAGCACAGATACGCAGTATTTT. As protein: CASSDWSASTDTQYF.

The rearrangement links TRBV25-1 to TRBJ2-1, with a possible D match to TRBD1 (5 bases). Germline V gives CDR1 MGHDK, CDR2 SYGVNS. The germline V and J ends were trimmed by 10 bases and 6 bases, with 10 bases remaining between them. The CDR3 sequence is 11 residues long. The chain's CDR3 is CATRGINEQFF. Written as DNA, the CDR3 is TGTGCCACAAGGGGAATCAATGAGCAGTTCTTC. The entire variable domain, with the rest obtained from reference TRBV25-1 and TRBJ2-1, is as follows: EADIYQTPRYLVIGTGKKITLECSQTMGHDKMYWYQQDPGMELHLIHYSYGVNSTEKGDLSSESTVSRIRTEHFPLTLESARPSHTSQYLCATRGINEQFFGPGTRLTVL.

This clone was observed at least ten times. The chain employs TRBV3-1 (or the pseudogene TRBV3-2) and TRBJ2-2, with TRBD2 matching over 11 bases. Germline V lookup: CDR1 LGHDT, CDR2 YNNKEL (reference sequence). Losses at the gene ends were 4 bases for V and 4 bases for J; bases not matched to a gene: 2. The CDR3 runs 15 residues. The CDR3 spells CASSRLAGSTGELFF. The CDR3 coding sequence is TGTGCCAGCAGCCGACTAGCGGGAAGCACCGGGGAGCTGTTTTTT.

This chain links TRBV3-1 (or the pseudogene TRBV3-2) with TRBJ1-2; 10 bases fit TRBD1. Germline trimming cut 0 bases from V and 4 bases from J; bases unmatched to any gene: 8. The CDR3 is 17 amino acids. CDR1 and CDR2 (germline): LGHDT, YNNKEL (reference sequence). The CDR3 nucleotides read TGTGCCAGCAGCCAAGATATGTTCAGGGACAGGGGCTATGGCTACACCTTC. Translating it yields CASSQDMFRDRGYGYTF.

J is TRBJ2-3 and V is TRBV11-3, with D possibly matching TRBD1 (8 bases). V lost 5 bases to trimming and J lost 6 bases, with 12 bases between them. There are 13 residues in the CDR3. Germline assignment: CDR1 SGHNT and CDR2 YENEEA. The CDR3 nucleotides are TGTGCCAGCAGCACACAGGGGGGGGATACGCAGTATTTT. Protein sequence: CASSTQGGDTQYF.

This clone was seen just once. This chain uses TRBV12-3 or TRBV12-4 with TRBJ1-1; no clear D. The CDR3 totals 10 residues. The V gene lost 2 bases and the J gene lost 10 bases, with 5 bases spanning the gap. CDR3 amino acids: CASSLNLAFF. The CDR3, as DNA: TGTGCCAGCAGTTTAAATCTAGCTTTCTTT.

The rearrangement uses TRBV19 and TRBJ1-2; TRBD1 is a possible D gene (5 bases). CDR1 and CDR2 from the germline V gene are LNHDA and SQIVND (reference sequence). This CDR3 contains 15 residues. V shed 5 bases and J shed 10 bases, with 23 bases lying between them. The CDR3 sequence: CASSQGGGQGLAYTF. Written as DNA, the CDR3 is TGTGCCAGTAGTCAGGGAGGCGGGCAGGGTCTTGCCTACACCTTC. The whole variable domain, filled in from reference TRBV19 and TRBJ1-2, reads DGGITQSPKYLFRKEGQNVTLSCEQNLNHDAMYWYRQDPGQGLRLIYYSQIVNDFQKGDIAEGYSVSREKKESFPLTVTSAQKNPTAFYLCASSQGGGQGLAYTFGSGTRLTVV.

J is TRBJ2-3 and V is TRBV24-1; 11 bases are a match to TRBD2. Germline CDR1 KGHDR, CDR2 SFDVKD. The CDR3 consists of 14 residues. J was trimmed by 5 bases and V by 3 bases; bases with no gene match: 0. The chain's CDR3 is CATSDTSGRDTQYF. The CDR3 coding sequence is TGTGCCACCAGTGATACTAGCGGGAGAGATACGCAGTATTTT.

The chain carries TRBV12-3 or TRBV12-4 and TRBJ2-7, with TRBD2 identical over 8 bases. This CDR3 region has 12 residues. Trimming took 7 bases from V and 6 from J; bases not matched to a gene: 5. The CDR3 nucleotides are TGTGCCAGCACGGGGGGGGCGGGCGAGCAGTACTTC. This codes for CASTGGAGEQYF.

This clone was recorded only once. The rearrangement links TRBV28 to TRBJ2-1, with 14 bases aligning to TRBD2. The V gene end was trimmed by 8 bases and the J gene end by 10 bases; junction bases not matched to a gene: 10. Germline CDR1 is MDHEN and CDR2 is SYDVKM. The CDR3 has 15 residues. In DNA form, the CDR3 reads TGTGCCAGCGCTCCGGGACTAGCGGGAGTTGGAGAGCAGTTCTTC. It encodes CASAPGLAGVGEQFF.

This clone was seen once. V and J are TRBV6-1 and TRBJ1-5, with 9 nucleotides matching TRBD1. V dropped 3 bases and J dropped 1; count of bases not matched to a gene: 16. CDR3 size: 20 residues. Germline assignment: CDR1 MNHNS and CDR2 SASEGT. CDR3 protein: CASSDSAGQGQWLSNQPQHF. The CDR3 DNA follows: TGTGCCAGCAGTGATAGTGCGGGACAGGGTCAGTGGTTGAGCAATCAGCCCCAGCATTTT.

The chain joins TRBV30 to TRBJ2-1, with D tentatively TRBD2 (6 bases). Germline V gene sequence: CDR1 GTSNPN, CDR2 SVGIG (reference sequence). The CDR3 sequence is 15 residues long. V was pared by 2 bases and J by 5 bases, with 16 bases between. The CDR3: CAWSYLGGVNNEQFF. Written as DNA, the CDR3 is TGTGCCTGGAGTTATTTGGGGGGAGTCAACAATGAGCAGTTCTTC.

The CDR3 DNA reads as TGTGCCAGCAGCTTGGGCTTTCAGTCCTACAATGAGCAGTTCTTC. The encoded protein is CASSLGFQSYNEQFF. This sequence joins TRBV11-3 and TRBJ2-1; no clear D. The CDR3 has 15 residues. Germline values: CDR1 SGHNT, CDR2 YENEEA. V lost 3 bases and J 1 base, leaving 10 bases between the germline ends.

The chain combines TRBV7-8 with TRBJ2-7; TRBD1 aligns across 7 bases. Trimming took 1 base from V and 4 from J; bases not matched to a gene: 7. The CDR3 totals 15 residues. From germline, CDR1 is SGHVS and CDR2 FQNEAQ. In nucleotides, the CDR3 is TGTGCCAGCAGCTTAGTTGTTGACAGGGTGTACGAGCAGTACTTC. Protein: CASSLVVDRVYEQYF.

On this clone itself: Other DNA variants within this sample encode the same CDR3. This chain connects TRBV6-5 to TRBJ2-7; D may be TRBD1 (5 bases). Germline V lookup: CDR1 MNHEY, CDR2 SVGAGI. V lost 3 bases and J 1 base, leaving 13 bases between the germline ends. This CDR3 region has 15 residues. CDR3 DNA: TGTGCCAGCAGTTATTCAACAGGCGGTTCCTACGAGCAGTACTTC. Translating gives CASSYSTGGSYEQYF.

The V and J genes are TRBV7-6 and TRBJ1-4, with D unclear. Germline CDR1 and CDR2: SGHVS and FNYEAQ. This CDR3 comprises 16 residues. The V and J ends lost 2 bases and 3 bases respectively, with 13 bases between them. As DNA, the CDR3 is TGTGCCAGCAGCTTAAGGCGCGGTCCCTCTAATGAAAAACTGTTTTTT. As protein: CASSLRRGPSNEKLFF.

This clone came up a few times. The genes are TRBV6-4 and TRBJ1-6; 11 bases match TRBD1. The CDR3 totals 15 residues. Germline assignment: CDR1 MRHNA and CDR2 SNTAGT. V was clipped by 5 bases and J by 10 bases; unmatched bases: 7. CDR3 in DNA: TGTGCCAGCAGTCCTTCCGGGACAGGGGGATCACCCCTCCACTTT. It codes for CASSPSGTGGSPLHF.

This clone was picked up one time. The chain combines TRBV9 with TRBJ1-6; no clear D. This CDR3 is 16 amino acids long. V dropped 0 bases and J dropped 4 bases, with 11 bases sitting between them. Germline values: CDR1 SGDLS, CDR2 YYNGEE. CDR3 DNA sequence: TGTGCCAGCAGCGTAGGTCTTGCGGATTATAATTCACCCCTCCACTTT. Encoded protein: CASSVGLADYNSPLHF.

The chain combines TRBV12-5 with TRBJ2-2; TRBD1 aligns across 7 bases. Trimming at V came to 0 bases and at J to 4 bases, leaving 26 bases not matched to a gene. This CDR3 has 23 amino acids. Germline values: CDR1 LGHNT, CDR2 FRNRAP. CDR3 loop: CASGLVPLVGDRVERSGTGELFF. The CDR3 nucleotides read TGTGCTAGTGGTTTGGTTCCACTTGTCGGCGACAGGGTTGAGCGATCGGGCACCGGGGAGCTGTTTTTT. Filled out from reference TRBV12-5 and TRBJ2-2, the complete variable domain reads DARVTQTPRHKVTEMGQEVTMRCQPILGHNTVFWYRQTMMQGLELLAYFRNRAPLDDSGMPKDRFSAEMPDATLATLKIQPSEPRDSAVYFCASGLVPLVGDRVERSGTGELFFGEGSRLTVL.

The CDR3 bases are TGTGCCAGTAGTAAGGGACAGGGACGTTACGAGCAGTACTTC. Its translation: CASSKGQGRYEQYF. J is TRBJ2-7 and V is TRBV19; TRBD1 aligns across 9 bases. Trimming at V came to 4 bases and at J to 4 bases, leaving 5 bases not matched to a gene. CDR3 size: 14 residues. The germline V gene encodes CDR1 LNHDA and CDR2 SQIVND (reference sequence).

This clone was counted a single time. The chain has TRBV28 and TRBJ1-2; D is undetermined. Germline-derived CDR1 and CDR2 are MDHEN and SYDVKM. The CDR3 sequence is 15 residues long. Trimming took off 1 base at V and 0 bases at J, with 9 bases between the two ends. The CDR3 region is CASSLFQATNYGYTF. The CDR3 bases are TGTGCCAGCAGTTTATTTCAGGCCACTAACTATGGCTACACCTTC.

This chain joins TRBV14 and TRBJ1-1, with 8 bases identical to TRBD1. V was pared by 1 base and J by 1 base, with 5 bases of the junction left unmatched. CDR1 SGHDN and CDR2 FVKESK come from the germline V gene. The CDR3 has 16 residues. CDR3 amino acids: CASSQGAGGRNTEAFF. For the CDR3, the DNA is TGTGCCAGCAGCCAAGGGGCAGGGGGCCGGAACACTGAAGCTTTCTTT.